One sample yielded the 32 T cell receptor beta chains listed below, sequenced in a study of blood T cell repertoires in COVID-19. Clones were sequenced by immunoSEQ multiplex PCR, and TCRdb holds only the in-frame ones, with some missing. The data show 140,000 or so clones, roughly 87% seen once. Sequencing was carried out using peripheral blood. These receptors all stem from a man between 65 and 85 years old with acute or convalescent COVID-19.

This clone is a singleton in its sample. The genes are TRBV14 and TRBJ2-2, with TRBD1 matching 7 bases. CDR1 and CDR2 from the germline V gene are SGHDN and FVKESK. CDR3 length: 15 amino acids. With 5 bases clipped from V and 3 bases from J, the junction kept 6 bases outside the gene matches. DNA of the CDR3: TGTGCCAGCAGCTCACAGGGGCGGGACACCGGGGAGCTGTTTTTT. This gives the protein CASSSQGRDTGELFF.

This sequence joins TRBV28 and TRBJ1-2; 12 nucleotides agree with TRBD1. The CDR3 extends over 16 amino acids. V lost 4 bases and J lost 2; bases outside the gene matches: 5. Germline values: CDR1 MDHEN, CDR2 SYDVKM. CDR3: CASSSPGTGGNYGYTF. CDR3 sequence (DNA): TGTGCCAGCAGTTCCCCCGGGACAGGGGGCAACTATGGCTACACCTTC.

The gene calls are TRBV24-1 and TRBJ1-5, with D unresolved. The germline V gene encodes CDR1 KGHDR and CDR2 SFDVKD. This CDR3 is 15 amino acids long. Trimming shortened V by 5 bases and J by 0 bases, and 10 bases separated the two germline ends. The CDR3 DNA reads TGTGCCACCAGTGGCAATGGCCCTAGCAATCAGCCCCAGCATTTT. Protein sequence: CATSGNGPSNQPQHF.

The chain recombines TRBV19 with TRBJ2-7, with TRBD2 matching 10 bases. V was pared by 5 bases and J by 3 bases, with 10 bases of the junction left unmatched. CDR1 is LNHDA, CDR2 SQIVND, per germline (reference sequence). The CDR3 extends over 16 amino acids. The chain's CDR3 is CASSPKAGGLRYEQYF. Here the CDR3 DNA reads TGTGCCAGTAGTCCGAAAGCGGGAGGGCTCCGCTACGAGCAGTACTTC.

The V gene is TRBV5-4, the J gene TRBJ2-1, with 9 nucleotides matching TRBD2. Trimming took 3 bases from V and 5 from J; bases not matched to a gene: 9. The germline gives CDR1 SGHNT, CDR2 YYREEE (reference sequence). This CDR3 is built from 16 residues. The CDR3 region is CASSSLAGSSDNEQFF. CDR3 DNA sequence: TGTGCCAGCAGCTCTCTAGCGGGGAGTTCTGACAATGAGCAGTTCTTC. The variable domain in full, with the rest retrieved from reference TRBV5-4 and TRBJ2-1, is ETGVTQSPTHLIKTRGQQVTLRCSSQSGHNTVSWYQQALGQGPQFIFQYYREEENGRGNFPPRFSGLQFPNYSSELNVNALELDDSALYLCASSSLAGSSDNEQFFGPGTRLTVL.

This chain links TRBV11-2 with TRBJ1-1; 7 bases are a match to TRBD1. Trimming removed 2 bases from V and 5 bases from J; junction bases left unmatched: 8. This CDR3 comprises 15 residues. The germline CDR1 and CDR2 sequences are SGHAT and FQNNGV. Written as DNA, the CDR3 is TGTGCCAGCAGCTTAATACCAGGGGGTAGGACTGAAGCTTTCTTT. Protein sequence: CASSLIPGGRTEAFF.

The V call is TRBV19, the J call TRBJ2-7; 9 bases fit TRBD1. The CDR3 runs to 13 residues. Trimming cost V 10 bases and J 4 bases; bases outside gene matches: 8. Germline V gives CDR1 LNHDA, CDR2 SQIVND (reference sequence). DNA for the CDR3: TGTGCCACCACCGGGACAGGGTGGTACGAGCAGTACTTC. Translated: CATTGTGWYEQYF. Combining the CDR3 with reference TRBV19 and TRBJ2-7 gives the whole variable domain DGGITQSPKYLFRKEGQNVTLSCEQNLNHDAMYWYRQDPGQGLRLIYYSQIVNDFQKGDIAEGYSVSREKKESFPLTVTSAQKNPTAFYLCATTGTGWYEQYFGPGTRLTVT.

The chain is built from TRBV5-1 and TRBJ2-1; TRBD1 might be the D (7 bases). V was cut by 0 bases and J by 2 bases, with 12 bases left in between. CDR3 length: 16 residues. Germline V gene sequence: CDR1 SGHRS, CDR2 YFSETQ. The CDR3 DNA reads as TGCGCCAGCAGCTTGGCCGGCGGGACAGCCTACAATGAGCAGTTCTTC. Its protein is CASSLAGGTAYNEQFF.

V gene TRBV20-1 combines with J gene TRBJ2-1, with D hard to call. From germline, CDR1 is DFQATT and CDR2 SNEGSKA (reference sequence). The CDR3 runs to 11 residues. V was pared by 4 bases and J by 3 bases, with 4 bases between. CDR3 in DNA: TGCAGTGCTACCAGCTACAATGAGCAGTTCTTC. Amino acids: CSATSYNEQFF.

With regard to this clone: This specimen includes other DNA sequences encoding the same CDR3. The V and J genes are TRBV10-3 and TRBJ1-1; tentatively, D is TRBD1 (5 bases). The CDR3 runs 13 residues. The V gene lost 8 bases and the J gene lost 3 bases, with 13 bases spanning the gap. CDR1 is ENHRY and CDR2 is SYGVKD in the germline V gene. In DNA, the CDR3 is TGTGCCATCTCCAGAGGAGGGGACACTGAAGCTTTCTTT. Its translation: CAISRGGDTEAFF.

This chain uses TRBV11-2 with TRBJ2-2, with 12 bases identical to TRBD2. The V gene end was trimmed by 7 bases and the J gene end by 3 bases; junction bases not matched to a gene: 6. The CDR3 spans 16 residues. Germline V gene lookup returns CDR1 SGHAT and CDR2 FQNNGV. As DNA, the CDR3 is TGTGCCAGCACCCTACTAGCGGGAGGATACACCGGGGAGCTGTTTTTT. This translates into CASTLLAGGYTGELFF.

V and J are TRBV11-2 and TRBJ2-2; TRBD1 agrees at 9 bases. This CDR3 region has 15 residues. The ends lost 5 bases at V and 5 bases at J; junction bases unmatched: 6. Germline loops: CDR1 SGHAT, CDR2 FQNNGV. The CDR3 here is CASSPGTGRTGELFF. CDR3 sequence (DNA): TGTGCCAGCAGCCCCGGGACAGGGCGAACCGGGGAGCTGTTTTTT.

This clone has only a few counts. The chain joins TRBV7-8 to TRBJ1-5; weak D call: TRBD1 (6 bases). Germline CDR1 SGHVS, CDR2 FQNEAQ. The CDR3 has 17 residues. Trimming took 1 base from V and 5 from J, leaving 18 bases between them. The DNA for the CDR3 is TGTGCCAGCAGCTTAGGGTTACAGGTGGGGGCGGATCAGCCCCAGCATTTT. Encoded protein: CASSLGLQVGADQPQHF.

Note on this clone: Since the CDR3 does not end with the conserved phenylalanine or tryptophan, this likely comes from a read error. Because the CDR3's place on the DNA is in doubt, the DNA is left out and the CDR3 is given as listed by TCRdb. J is TRBJ1-1 and V is TRBV6-6; the table calls TRBD1, which could not be checked here. Germline-derived CDR1 and CDR2 are MNHNY and SVGAGI (reference sequence). The CDR3 spans 10 amino acids, including both terminal residues. The CDR3 loop reads CASPDRGRIS.

V is TRBV9 and J is TRBJ2-7, with a possible D match to TRBD1 (5 bases). Per germline, CDR1 SGDLS and CDR2 YYNGEE. The V gene lost 0 bases and the J gene lost 4 bases, with 14 bases spanning the gap. CDR3 size: 15 residues. Written as DNA, the CDR3 is TGTGCCAGCAGCGTAGCAGAAGGGGCAGGGTACGAGCAGTACTTC. It is translated as CASSVAEGAGYEQYF.

This chain joins TRBV12-3 or TRBV12-4 and TRBJ2-1; D is possibly TRBD2 (6 bases). V shed 2 bases and J shed 7 bases, with 9 bases lying between them. This CDR3 has 13 amino acids. The CDR3 loop reads CASSLSGGNEQFF. For the CDR3, the DNA is TGTGCCAGCAGTTTATCTGGGGGGAATGAGCAGTTCTTC.

CDR3 bases: TGTGCCAGCAGCCCTTGGACTAGCCGAGAGACCCAGTACTTC. This translates into CASSPWTSRETQYF. The chain combines TRBV3-1 (or the pseudogene TRBV3-2) with TRBJ2-5; 8 bases align to TRBD2. After removal of 4 bases from V and 4 bases from J, the junction contained 5 bases not matched to a gene. Germline lookup yields CDR1 LGHDT and CDR2 YNNKEL (reference sequence). The CDR3 loop spans 14 amino acids.

V gene TRBV4-1 combines with J gene TRBJ1-2, with D possibly TRBD1 on 5 matching bases. Germline CDR1 MGHRA, CDR2 YSYEKL. V was shortened by 3 bases and J by 3 bases, with 20 bases between the two germline ends. The CDR3 is made up of 17 amino acids. The chain's CDR3 is CASSQNKLQVWDYGYTF. The CDR3 DNA reads TGCGCCAGCAGCCAGAATAAGTTACAGGTCTGGGACTATGGCTACACCTTC.

The V and J genes are TRBV6-6 and TRBJ2-5, with TRBD2 identical over 9 bases. The CDR3 runs 13 residues. The germline CDR1 and CDR2 sequences are MNHNY and SVGAGI (reference sequence). The chain's CDR3 is CVSSGGRQETQYF. Written as DNA, the CDR3 is TGTGTATCGAGCGGGGGGAGACAAGAGACCCAGTACTTC.

The rearrangement joins TRBV27 to TRBJ1-1; tentatively, D is TRBD1 (5 bases). With 2 bases removed from V and 5 bases from J, the gap between germline ends came to 12 bases. The CDR3 extends over 14 amino acids. Per germline, CDR1 MNHEY and CDR2 SMNVEV (reference sequence). For the CDR3, the DNA is TGTGCCAGCAGTTTAGGAGGGGTTGTGACTGAAGCTTTCTTT. It is translated as CASSLGGVVTEAFF.

The chain recombines TRBV10-3 with TRBJ1-6; the match to TRBD1 covers 10 bases. CDR1 is ENHRY, CDR2 SYGVKD, per germline. The CDR3 runs to 14 residues. After removal of 6 bases from V and 7 bases from J, the junction contained 3 bases not matched to a gene. The CDR3 DNA reads TGTGCCATCAGCGGACAGGGGGTAAATTCACCCCTCCACTTT. It codes for CAISGQGVNSPLHF.

The chain has TRBV24-1 and TRBJ1-2, with D maybe TRBD1 (5 bases). Trimming stripped 4 bases from V and 4 bases from J, with 15 bases between. Germline V lookup: CDR1 KGHDR, CDR2 SFDVKD. The CDR3 is 15 residues long. The CDR3 region is CATSERGDGGYGYTF. CDR3 bases: TGTGCCACCAGTGAGCGGGGGGACGGTGGCTATGGCTACACCTTC.

The chain links TRBV11-1 to TRBJ2-5, with D maybe TRBD1 (5 bases). V lost 3 bases and J 4 bases, leaving 12 bases between the germline ends. The CDR3 has 14 amino acids. The germline V gene has CDR1 SGHAT and CDR2 FQDESV (reference sequence). The CDR3: CASSFTQGRETQYF. The DNA of the CDR3 is TGTGCCAGCAGCTTCACCCAGGGAAGAGAGACCCAGTACTTC.

This clone was recorded a few times. This chain uses TRBV9 with TRBJ1-6, with 9 bases that match TRBD1. The V gene end was trimmed by 4 bases and the J gene end by 6 bases; junction bases not matched to a gene: 8. The length of the CDR3 is 16 residues. From germline, CDR1 is SGDLS and CDR2 YYNGEE. CDR3 region: CASSSTGTGSNSPLHF. The CDR3 bases are TGTGCCAGCAGCTCAACCGGGACAGGGTCTAATTCACCCCTCCACTTT.

This rearrangement joins TRBV18 to TRBJ2-3, with TRBD1 matching over 10 bases. Germline V gene lookup returns CDR1 KGHSH and CDR2 LQKENI. The CDR3 spans 15 residues. After removal of 3 bases from V and 3 bases from J, the junction contained 3 bases not matched to a gene. CDR3 residues: CASSPGQGVTDTQYF. As DNA, the CDR3 is TGTGCCAGCTCACCTGGACAGGGGGTTACAGATACGCAGTATTTT.

The J gene is TRBJ1-1, the V gene TRBV28; 8 nucleotides agree with TRBD1. The V and J ends lost 7 bases and 2 bases, in that order; junction bases with no gene match: 12. The CDR3 covers 16 residues. Germline V CDR1 and CDR2: MDHEN, SYDVKM. The CDR3 nucleotides read TGTGCCAGCACCCGGCATACTCAGGGGGCAAACACTGAAGCTTTCTTT. Protein product: CASTRHTQGANTEAFF.

This clone has a single count. CDR3: CASSPTSDRGNGYTF. CDR3 DNA sequence: TGTGCCAGCAGCCCTACATCGGACAGGGGGAATGGCTACACCTTC. The V gene is TRBV28, the J gene TRBJ1-2; 10 nucleotides agree with TRBD1. The trim removed 6 bases at V and 6 bases at J, leaving 10 bases unmatched. Germline-derived CDR1 and CDR2 are MDHEN and SYDVKM. There are 15 residues in the CDR3.

V and J are TRBV5-1 and TRBJ2-1; 9 bases match TRBD1. CDR1 is SGHRS, CDR2 YFSETQ, per germline. J was trimmed by 8 bases and V by 4 bases; bases with no gene match: 10. The CDR3 totals 15 residues. The CDR3 loop is CASSPGTGISHEQFF. The CDR3 nucleotides read TGCGCCAGCAGCCCCGGGACAGGGATCTCCCATGAGCAGTTCTTC. Drawing the rest from reference TRBV5-1 and TRBJ2-1, the complete variable domain is KAGVTQTPRYLIKTRGQQVTLSCSPISGHRSVSWYQQTPGQGLQFLFEYFSETQRNKGNFPGRFSGRQFSNSRSEMNVSTLELGDSALYLCASSPGTGISHEQFFGPGTRLTVL.

Concerning this clone itself: Different DNA sequences within this sample yield the same CDR3. The rearrangement uses TRBV10-3 and TRBJ2-7; TRBD1 matches 12 bases. This CDR3 spans 13 amino acids. Germline CDR1 reads ENHRY; CDR2 reads SYGVKD. Unmatched junction bases numbered 3, after V lost 10 bases and J lost 2 bases. The CDR3 DNA sequence: TGTGCCACCAGGGACAGGGGGCCCTACGAGCAGTACTTC. Encoded protein: CATRDRGPYEQYF.

The V call is TRBV2, the J call TRBJ1-5; the match to TRBD1 covers 8 bases. V dropped 4 bases and J dropped 4; count of bases not matched to a gene: 6. Per the germline V gene, CDR1 is SNHLY and CDR2 is FYNNEI. This CDR3 is 15 amino acids long. As DNA, the CDR3 is TGTGCCAGCAGTGGGGGACAGGCTCGTAATCAGCCCCAGCATTTT. Protein product: CASSGGQARNQPQHF.

The chain is built from TRBV4-1 and TRBJ2-3; 8 bases align to TRBD2. Trimming took 2 bases from V and 6 from J; bases not matched to a gene: 10. Germline assignment: CDR1 MGHRA and CDR2 YSYEKL. The CDR3 runs 16 residues. For the CDR3, the DNA is TGCGCCAGCAGCCAACATGGAACGGGGGGGACGGATACGCAGTATTTT. It specifies CASSQHGTGGTDTQYF.

V gene TRBV11-2 combines with J gene TRBJ1-6, with D hard to call. Germline values: CDR1 SGHAT, CDR2 FQNNGV. The CDR3 spans 16 residues. Trimming took off 5 bases at V and 0 bases at J, with 11 bases between the two ends. CDR3 in amino acids: CASSTGESSYNSPLHF. The CDR3 coding sequence is TGTGCCAGCAGCACCGGAGAGAGCTCCTATAATTCACCCCTCCACTTT.